These T cell receptor beta chains were read from a single sample in a study of blood T cell repertoires in COVID-19. This table comes from immunoSEQ multiplex PCR, and its TCRdb copy is limited to in-frame clones, with some not included. The sample holds 380,000 or so clones, about 89% seen once. The sample comprised PBMCs or T cells enriched from blood (not recorded which). These receptors came from a man under 40 who had recovered from COVID-19. CDR3s include the opening cysteine and the closing phenylalanine or tryptophan. The D gene is left open where the match is weak. Clone size is shown for a subset of rows, as once, few, many or a class of expanded clone.

size,V,D,J,DNA,CDR3
.,TRBV4-3,.,TRBJ1-2,TGCGCCAGCAGCCAAGGTGGGGCGGCTAACTATGGCTACACCTTC,CASSQGGAANYGYTF
once,TRBV6-5,TRBD1,TRBJ1-2,TGTGCCAGCAGTTCGCGACAGGGGGACTATGGCTACACCTTC,CASSSRQGDYGYTF
.,TRBV6-5,TRBD2,TRBJ2-1,TGTGCCAGCAGCTGGGGACTAGCTAAATTTGGTGAGCAGTTCTTC,CASSWGLAKFGEQFF
.,TRBV5-5,TRBD1,TRBJ1-4,TGTGCCAGCAGCGACCCGACGACAGGGGGGAATGAAAAACTGTTTTTT,CASSDPTTGGNEKLFF
.,TRBV10-3,.,TRBJ2-1,TGTGCCATCAGTGAACGGGGACAATACAATGAGCAGTTCTTC,CAISERGQYNEQFF
.,TRBV10-3,TRBD1,TRBJ2-7,TGTGCCACCGAAGGGACAGGGAACTACGAGCAGTACTTC,CATEGTGNYEQYF
.,TRBV5-1,.,TRBJ2-2,TGCGCCAGCAGCTTGTATCACCTAACCGGGGAGCTGTTTTTT,CASSLYHLTGELFF
.,TRBV3-1/TRBV3-2,.,TRBJ1-2,TGTGCCAGCAGCCAAGGGGTTGGAGGAGGCTACACCTTC,CASSQGVGGGYTF
.,TRBV6-5,TRBD2,TRBJ2-7,TGTGCCAGCACCAACCGAGCGGGGGGAACCTACGAGCAGTACTTC,CASTNRAGGTYEQYF
.,TRBV6-5,.,TRBJ2-6,TGTGCCAGCAGGAAGACAGCTTATGGGGCCAACGTCCTGACTTTC,CASRKTAYGANVLTF
.,TRBV5-1,.,TRBJ2-7,TGCGCCAGCAGCTTGACACAGGCCTACGAGCAGTACTTC,CASSLTQAYEQYF
.,TRBV6-6,.,TRBJ1-2,TGTGCCAGCAGTTACCGAGCTAACTATGGCTACACCTTC,CASSYRANYGYTF
.,TRBV29-1,.,TRBJ2-2,TGCAGCGTTGAAACAGGGAATTCCCGGGAGCTGTTTTTT,CSVETGNSRELFF
once,TRBV7-8,.,TRBJ1-1,TGTGCCAGCAGCTTGACCGGGGGGACTGAAGCTTTCTTT,CASSLTGGTEAFF
once,TRBV5-1,.,TRBJ1-2,TGCGCCAGCAGCTTGGCAGGCTTCTATGGCTACACCTTC,CASSLAGFYGYTF
.,TRBV30,.,TRBJ1-5,TGTGCCTGGAGACAGGGAAGCAATCAGCCCCAGCATTTT,CAWRQGSNQPQHF
.,TRBV18,.,TRBJ1-1,TGTGCCAGCTCACCGGCGGGGACTGAAGCTTTCTTT,CASSPAGTEAFF